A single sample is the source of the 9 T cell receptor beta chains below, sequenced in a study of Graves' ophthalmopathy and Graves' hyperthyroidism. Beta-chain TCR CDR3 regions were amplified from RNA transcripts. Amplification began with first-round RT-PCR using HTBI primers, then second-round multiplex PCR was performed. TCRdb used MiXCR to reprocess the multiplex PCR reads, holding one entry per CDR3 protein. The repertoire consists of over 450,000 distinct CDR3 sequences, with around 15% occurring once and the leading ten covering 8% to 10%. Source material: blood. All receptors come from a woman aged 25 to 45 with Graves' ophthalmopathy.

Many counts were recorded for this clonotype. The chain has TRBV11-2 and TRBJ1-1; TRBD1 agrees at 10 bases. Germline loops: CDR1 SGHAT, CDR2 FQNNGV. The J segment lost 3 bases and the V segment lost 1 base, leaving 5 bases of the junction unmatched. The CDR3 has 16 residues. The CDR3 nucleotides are TGTGCCAGCAGCTTAGTGACAGGGGGCCGGGACACTGAAGCTTTCTTT. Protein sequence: CASSLVTGGRDTEAFF.

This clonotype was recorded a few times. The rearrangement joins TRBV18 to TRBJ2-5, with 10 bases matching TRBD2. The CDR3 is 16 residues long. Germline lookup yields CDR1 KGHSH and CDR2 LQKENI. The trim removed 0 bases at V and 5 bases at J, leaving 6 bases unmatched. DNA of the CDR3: TGTGCCAGCTCACCACCTCGGACTAGCGGCGGGGAGACCCAGTACTTC. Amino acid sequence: CASSPPRTSGGETQYF.

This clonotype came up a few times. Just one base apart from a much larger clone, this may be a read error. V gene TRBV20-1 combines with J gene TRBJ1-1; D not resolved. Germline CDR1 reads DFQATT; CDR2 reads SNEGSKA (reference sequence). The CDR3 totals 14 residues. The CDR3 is CSARAGRGLTEACF. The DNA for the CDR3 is TGCAGTGCTAGGGCGGGTCGGGGTTTGACTGAAGCTTGCTTT.

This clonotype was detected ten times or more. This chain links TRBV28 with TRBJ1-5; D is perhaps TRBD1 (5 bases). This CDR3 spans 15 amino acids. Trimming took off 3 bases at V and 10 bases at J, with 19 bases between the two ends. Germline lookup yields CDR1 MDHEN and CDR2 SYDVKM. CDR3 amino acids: CASSLGDASVSPQHF. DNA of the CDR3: TGTGCCAGCAGTTTGGGGGATGCGTCGGTCAGCCCCCAGCATTTT. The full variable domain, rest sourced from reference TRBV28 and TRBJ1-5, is DVKVTQSSRYLVKRTGEKVFLECVQDMDHENMFWYRQDPGLGLRLIYFSYDVKMKEKGDIPEGYSVSREKKERFSLILESASTNQTSMYLCASSLGDASVSPQHFGDGTRLSIL.

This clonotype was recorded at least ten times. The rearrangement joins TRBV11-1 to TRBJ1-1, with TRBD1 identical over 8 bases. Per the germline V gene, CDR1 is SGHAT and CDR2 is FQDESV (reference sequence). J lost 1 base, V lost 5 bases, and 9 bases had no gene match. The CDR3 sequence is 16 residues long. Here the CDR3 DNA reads TGTGCCAGCAGCCCGGACAGGGTAGGGTGGAACACTGAAGCTTTCTTT. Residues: CASSPDRVGWNTEAFF.

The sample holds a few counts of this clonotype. The CDR3 here is CATGLVNTGELFF. The CDR3 region has the DNA TGTGCCACCGGACTCGTGAACACCGGGGAGCTGTTTTTT. V and J are TRBV28 and TRBJ2-2, with D maybe TRBD2 (5 bases). CDR3 length: 13 residues. The germline V gene encodes CDR1 MDHEN and CDR2 SYDVKM. Trimming removed 10 bases from V and 1 base from J, with 10 bases in between. Filled out from reference TRBV28 and TRBJ2-2, the complete variable domain reads DVKVTQSSRYLVKRTGEKVFLECVQDMDHENMFWYRQDPGLGLRLIYFSYDVKMKEKGDIPEGYSVSREKKERFSLILESASTNQTSMYLCATGLVNTGELFFGEGSRLTVL.

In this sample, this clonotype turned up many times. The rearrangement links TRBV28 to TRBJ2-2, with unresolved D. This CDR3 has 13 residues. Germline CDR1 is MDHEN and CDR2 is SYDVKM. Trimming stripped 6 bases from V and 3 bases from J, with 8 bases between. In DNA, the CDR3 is TGTGCCAGCAGACGGTGGGACACCGGGGAGCTGTTTTTT. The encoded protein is CASRRWDTGELFF.

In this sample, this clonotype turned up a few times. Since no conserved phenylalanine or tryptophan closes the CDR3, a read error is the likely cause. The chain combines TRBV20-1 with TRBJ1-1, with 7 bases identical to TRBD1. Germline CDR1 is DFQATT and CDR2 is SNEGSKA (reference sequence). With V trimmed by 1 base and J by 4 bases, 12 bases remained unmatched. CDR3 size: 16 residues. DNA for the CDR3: TGCAGTGCTAGAGGAGGTACGGACAGGCGGGGCACTGAAGCTTTCGTT. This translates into CSARGGTDRRGTEAFV.

The CDR3 DNA sequence: TGTGCCAGCAGCTTAGTAACAGGGAGGGGCACCGGGGAGCTGTTTTTT. This codes for CASSLVTGRGTGELFF. The chain links TRBV11-2 to TRBJ2-2, with a possible D match to TRBD2 (7 bases). Trimming left V 1 base short and J 4 bases short, with 13 bases between. Germline V gene lookup returns CDR1 SGHAT and CDR2 FQNNGV. The CDR3 consists of 16 residues.